This TCR beta chain was sequenced in a study of the immune and genomic landscape of osteosarcoma. At the level of the study: Median age at diagnosis was approximately 25 years, range roughly 5-85.

The post-treatment osteosarcoma tumors were primary, local recurrence or metastasis specimens from poor-prognosis patients. Germline trimming cut 5 bases from V and 2 bases from J; bases unmatched to any gene: 8. The CDR3 has 15 residues. Germline assignment: CDR1 MNHGY and CDR2 SVAAGI. Clones were sequenced by immunoSEQ multiplex PCR, and TCRdb holds only the in-frame ones, with some missing. The sample consists of around 1,100 clones, roughly 70% of them appearing once. The rearrangement joins TRBV6-9 to TRBJ1-2, with TRBD1 matching 7 bases. What was sequenced was primary tumor tissue from soft tissue. This TCR came from a man younger than 45 with osteosarcoma. As DNA, the CDR3 is TGTGCCAGCAGTACCACGGGACAGCTCAACTATGGCTACACCTTC. Translated: CASSTTGQLNYGYTF.